A single sample gave rise to the 25 T cell receptor beta chains below, sequenced in a study of cytomegalovirus exposure and HLA in healthy donors. PCR was performed using 60 Vbeta and 13 Jbeta primers. Using immunoSEQ multiplex PCR, the repertoire was profiled, and TCRdb retains in-frame clones only, with some absent. The sample yields around 210,000 clones, 75% to 85% seen once. The specimen sequenced was PBMCs. These receptors were obtained from a woman aged 40 to 50 in good health and CMV-seronegative.

The J gene is TRBJ1-1, the V gene TRBV7-8; D not resolved. V lost 5 bases, J lost 5 bases, and 12 bases lay in between. CDR3 length: 13 residues. Germline CDR1 is SGHVS and CDR2 is FQNEAQ. The CDR3 reads CASSIPGRTEAFF. DNA for the CDR3: TGTGCCAGCAGCATACCCGGGAGGACTGAAGCTTTCTTT. Full variable domain (missing parts from reference TRBV7-8 and TRBJ1-1): GAGVSQSPRYKVAKRGQDVALRCDPISGHVSLFWYQQALGQGPEFLTYFQNEAQLDKSGLPSDRFFAERPEGSVSTLKIQRTQQEDSAVYLCASSIPGRTEAFFGQGTRLTVV.

CDR3 in DNA: TGTGCCAGCAGCCCCGGGACAGGCCCTCTGTTTTTT. It specifies CASSPGTGPLFF. The chain uses TRBV9 and TRBJ2-2, with TRBD1 matching 8 bases. This CDR3 comprises 12 residues. Germline assignment: CDR1 SGDLS and CDR2 YYNGEE. With V trimmed by 4 bases and J by 14 bases, 7 bases remained unmatched.

This chain connects TRBV30 to TRBJ2-1; D ambiguous. Germline CDR1 is GTSNPN and CDR2 is SVGIG (reference sequence). The CDR3 is 13 residues long. V was clipped by 3 bases and J by 3 bases, with 9 bases between them. CDR3 sequence reads: CAWRRTDYNEQFF. CDR3 sequence (DNA): TGTGCCTGGAGGCGTACCGACTACAATGAGCAGTTCTTC.

J is TRBJ2-2 and V is TRBV7-9; D may be TRBD2 (6 bases). The CDR3 loop spans 18 amino acids. Between the trimmed V and J ends, which lost 1 base and 3 bases, there was a span of 18 bases. CDR1 SEHNR and CDR2 FQNEAQ come from the germline V gene (reference sequence). The DNA for the CDR3 is TGTGCCAGCAGCTTAGTTACCCGGGCGGGAAGGGACACCGGGGAGCTGTTTTTT. Translating it yields CASSLVTRAGRDTGELFF.

There are a few counts of this clone. V is TRBV10-3 and J is TRBJ1-2, with 7 bases fitting TRBD1. Germline V gene sequence: CDR1 ENHRY, CDR2 SYGVKD. The V segment lost 6 bases and the J segment 2 bases; nucleotides outside the gene matches: 6. The CDR3 sequence is 14 residues long. The CDR3, as DNA: TGTGCCATCAGACACGACAGGGCAAACTATGGCTACACCTTC. Translation gives CAIRHDRANYGYTF.

The V gene is TRBV10-3, the J gene TRBJ2-5; D might be TRBD1 (7 bases). The J call may be in error: the DNA end matches TRBJ2-7 better. The CDR3 covers 14 residues. The germline gives CDR1 ENHRY, CDR2 SYGVKD. This CDR3 reads CAISDLEGAYEQYF. CDR3 coding DNA: TGTGCCATCAGTGATCTGGAGGGGGCTTACGAGCAGTACTTC.

The chain is built from TRBV7-6 and TRBJ2-7; TRBD1 matches 8 bases. Germline lookup yields CDR1 SGHVS and CDR2 FNYEAQ. The length of the CDR3 is 13 residues. Trimming removed 6 bases from V and 3 bases from J; junction bases left unmatched: 4. The CDR3 DNA reads TGTGCCAGCAGACCCGGGACAGGCTACGAGCAGTACTTC. Amino acids: CASRPGTGYEQYF.

The chain joins TRBV10-3 to TRBJ2-1; no clear D. CDR3 length: 12 residues. V dropped 4 bases and J dropped 6 bases, with 7 bases sitting between them. Germline values: CDR1 ENHRY, CDR2 SYGVKD. CDR3 amino acids: CAISGASNEQFF. The CDR3, as DNA: TGTGCCATCAGTGGCGCTTCCAATGAGCAGTTCTTC.

The V gene is TRBV6-5, the J gene TRBJ2-1; 9 nucleotides align to TRBD2. CDR1 and CDR2 (germline): MNHEY, SVGAGI. CDR3 length: 14 residues. Trimming took 4 bases from V and 10 from J; bases not matched to a gene: 8. CDR3 nucleotide sequence: TGTGCCAGCAGTTTCGGCGGGAGGGAGGAGGAGCAGTTCTTC. It encodes CASSFGGREEEQFF.

The CDR3 reads CAIGDTGSQAFF. CDR3 DNA sequence: TGTGCCATCGGCGATACAGGGTCCCAAGCTTTCTTT. The chain couples TRBV2 to TRBJ1-1; TRBD1 might be the D (6 bases). V lost 10 bases to trimming and J lost 9 bases, with 18 bases between them. The germline V gene has CDR1 SNHLY and CDR2 FYNNEI. CDR3 size: 12 residues.

The genes are TRBV19 and TRBJ2-3, with D possibly TRBD2 on 6 matching bases. Per germline, CDR1 LNHDA and CDR2 SQIVND (reference sequence). The CDR3 runs 16 residues. Trimming took off 1 base at V and 2 bases at J, with 13 bases between the two ends. For the CDR3, the DNA is TGTGCCAGTAGTATAGGGCGGAGGGCGGACACAGATACGCAGTATTTT. It specifies CASSIGRRADTDTQYF.

The chain links TRBV9 to TRBJ2-7; 7 bases fit TRBD1. The CDR3 has 13 residues. J was trimmed by 6 bases and V by 3 bases; bases with no gene match: 6. Looked up from germline, CDR1 is SGDLS and CDR2 is YYNGEE. The DNA for the CDR3 is TGTGCCAGCAGCGGGACAGGCCGAGCCGAGCAGTACTTC. Encoded protein: CASSGTGRAEQYF.

This clone was counted only a few times. This CDR3 reads CAWGIEAFF. The DNA of the CDR3 is TGTGCCTGGGGCATTGAAGCTTTCTTT. The chain uses TRBV30 and TRBJ1-1; D call uncertain. Deletions cut 5 bases from V and 7 bases from J, with 5 bases between. Per the germline V gene, CDR1 is GTSNPN and CDR2 is SVGIG (reference sequence). CDR3 size: 9 residues.

This chain connects TRBV12-5 to TRBJ2-1; 8 nucleotides match TRBD1. J lost 5 bases, V lost 2 bases, and 5 bases had no gene match. The germline V gene has CDR1 LGHNT and CDR2 FRNRAP. The CDR3 contains 15 residues. CDR3 sequence reads: CASGLSQGDHNEQFF. The CDR3 bases are TGTGCTAGTGGTTTGTCACAGGGGGACCACAATGAGCAGTTCTTC.

The J gene is TRBJ2-7, the V gene TRBV7-3; D is ambiguous. Germline CDR1 SGHTA, CDR2 FQGTGA. The CDR3 sequence is 14 residues long. The V end lost 0 bases, the J end lost 5 bases, and 11 bases lay between the germline ends. The chain's CDR3 is CASSLTSASHEQYF. The CDR3 DNA follows: TGTGCCAGCAGCTTAACTTCGGCTAGTCACGAGCAGTACTTC.

V and J are TRBV7-3 and TRBJ2-7; D is perhaps TRBD1 (5 bases). With 0 bases removed from V and 0 bases from J, the gap between germline ends came to 6 bases. Germline-derived CDR1 and CDR2 are SGHTA and FQGTGA. The CDR3 has 14 residues. CDR3 sequence (DNA): TGTGCCAGCAGCTTAACAGGGGTCTCCTACGAGCAGTACTTC. Its translation is CASSLTGVSYEQYF.

This chain uses TRBV30 with TRBJ1-5; D may be TRBD1 (6 bases). Germline-derived CDR1 and CDR2 are GTSNPN and SVGIG (reference sequence). The CDR3 is 14 amino acids. The V gene lost 4 bases and the J gene lost 1 base, with 11 bases spanning the gap. The CDR3 coding sequence is TGTGCCTGGAAGCGGGGGCGCAGCAATCAGCCCCAGCATTTT. It encodes CAWKRGRSNQPQHF.

On this clone: Other DNA sequences within the sample encode an identical CDR3. The V gene is TRBV11-2, the J gene TRBJ2-7, with 8 bases fitting TRBD2. Unmatched junction bases numbered 0, after V lost 2 bases and J lost 0 bases. The CDR3 is made up of 14 amino acids. The germline V gene has CDR1 SGHAT and CDR2 FQNNGV. CDR3 nucleotides: TGTGCCAGCAGCTTAACTAGCGGCTCCTACGAGCAGTACTTC. Protein sequence: CASSLTSGSYEQYF.

This clone has just a few counts. The gene calls are TRBV27 and TRBJ2-3; the match to TRBD1 covers 10 bases. Per germline, CDR1 MNHEY and CDR2 SMNVEV (reference sequence). The CDR3 is 16 amino acids. With 1 base clipped from V and 3 bases from J, the junction kept 4 bases outside the gene matches. CDR3 loop: CASSLYGTGVTDTQYF. The DNA of the CDR3 is TGTGCCAGCAGTTTATATGGGACAGGGGTAACAGATACGCAGTATTTT.

This sequence joins TRBV10-2 and TRBJ2-4, with TRBD1 matching 10 bases. The ends lost 5 bases at V and 5 bases at J; junction bases unmatched: 3. This CDR3 is built from 14 residues. Germline CDR1 reads WSHSY; CDR2 reads SAAADI. CDR3 nucleotides: TGCGCCAGCAGTAAGACAGGGGGCGAAAACATTCAGTACTTC. Translated: CASSKTGGENIQYF.

The V call is TRBV28, the J call TRBJ1-1, with D possibly being TRBD1 (5 bases). Trimming took off 6 bases at V and 1 base at J, with 9 bases between the two ends. The CDR3 consists of 13 residues. CDR1 is MDHEN and CDR2 is SYDVKM in the germline V gene. This chain's CDR3 is CASSQDRNTEAFF. The CDR3 nucleotides are TGTGCCAGCAGCCAAGACAGGAACACTGAAGCTTTCTTT.

This clone was counted only a few times. The chain carries TRBV14 and TRBJ2-3, with a possible D match to TRBD2 (6 bases). V lost 0 bases, J lost 3 bases, and 16 bases lay in between. The CDR3 spans 17 residues. Germline values: CDR1 SGHDN, CDR2 FVKESK. CDR3 in DNA: TGTGCCAGCAGCCAAGATATTTTCGCGGGACCGACAGATACGCAGTATTTT. Protein sequence: CASSQDIFAGPTDTQYF.

V gene TRBV5-1 combines with J gene TRBJ2-3, with 8 nucleotides matching TRBD2. The CDR3 is 15 amino acids. Looked up from germline, CDR1 is SGHRS and CDR2 is YFSETQ. V was pared by 4 bases and J by 5 bases, with 9 bases of the junction left unmatched. The CDR3 here is CASSQQGSGEDTQYF. The DNA of the CDR3 is TGCGCCAGCAGCCAACAAGGTAGCGGGGAAGATACGCAGTATTTT.

This chain joins TRBV6-5 and TRBJ2-1; 12 bases are a match to TRBD1. The junction had 7 bases not matched to a gene; V was cut back by 2 bases and J by 8 bases. Germline values: CDR1 MNHEY, CDR2 SVGAGI. This CDR3 has 16 amino acids. CDR3 DNA: TGTGCCAGCAGTTACCCCCCGGGACAGGGGGCATATGAGCAGTTCTTC. Translated, it gives CASSYPPGQGAYEQFF.

The rearrangement links TRBV9 to TRBJ2-7; D gene uncertain. The CDR3 extends over 13 amino acids. Germline V lookup: CDR1 SGDLS, CDR2 YYNGEE. Trimming left V 2 bases short and J 5 bases short, with 11 bases between. The CDR3 DNA is TGTGCCAGCAGCGTGAGCCCCCGCCACGAGCAGTACTTC. Its translation: CASSVSPRHEQYF.